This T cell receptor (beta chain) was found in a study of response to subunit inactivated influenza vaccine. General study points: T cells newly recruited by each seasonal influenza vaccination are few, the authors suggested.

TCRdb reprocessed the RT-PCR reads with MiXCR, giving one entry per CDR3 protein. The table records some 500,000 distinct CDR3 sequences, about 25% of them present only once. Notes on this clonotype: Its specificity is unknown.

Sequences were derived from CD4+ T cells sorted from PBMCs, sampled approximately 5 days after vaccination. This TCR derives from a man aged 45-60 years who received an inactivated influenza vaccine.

The CDR3 nucleotides read TGTGCCAGCAGTTTTTGGCAGCAGGGAAATGAGCAGTTCTTC. Its protein product is CASSFWQQGNEQFF. This chain connects TRBV28 to TRBJ2-1, with D possibly TRBD1 on 5 matching bases. The V gene's germline CDR1 is MDHEN and CDR2 SYDVKM. V was shortened by 3 bases and J by 7 bases, with 13 bases between the two germline ends. The CDR3 is made up of 14 amino acids.